These 24 T cell receptor beta chains share one sample of origin, sequenced in a study of blood T cell repertoires in COVID-19. Here immunoSEQ multiplex PCR was the method, and the copy in TCRdb shows in-frame clones only, minus some. The sample yields around 170,000 clones, nearly 90% seen once. Sequenced: peripheral blood. These receptors all come from a man aged 18 to 30 who had recovered from COVID-19.

DNA for the CDR3: TGTGCCAGCAGCCGAGCGACTGAAGCTTTCTTT. Translated, it gives CASSRATEAFF. The rearrangement links TRBV3-1 (or the pseudogene TRBV3-2) to TRBJ1-1, with D unclear. The CDR3 sequence is 11 residues long. Per the germline V gene, CDR1 is LGHDT and CDR2 is YNNKEL (reference sequence). Trimming took off 4 bases at V and 5 bases at J, with 5 bases between the two ends.

This rearrangement joins TRBV28 to TRBJ2-3; 8 bases line up with TRBD1. V gave up 6 bases and J gave up 1 base; unmatched junction bases: 3. There are 14 residues in the CDR3. CDR1 and CDR2 (germline): MDHEN, SYDVKM. DNA of the CDR3: TGTGCCAGCAGACGGACAGGGCGCACAGATACGCAGTATTTT. It translates to CASRRTGRTDTQYF.

J is TRBJ2-1 and V is TRBV7-6, with TRBD2 as a possible D gene (5 bases). The CDR3 loop spans 11 amino acids. Trimming left V 4 bases short and J 15 bases short, with 13 bases between. Germline values: CDR1 SGHVS, CDR2 FNYEAQ. CDR3 coding DNA: TGTGCCAGCAGCTCCCTCCAGCGGTTGTTCTTC. Protein product: CASSSLQRLFF.

The table lists this clone with a few counts. The chain carries TRBV7-9 and TRBJ2-7, with 10 positions matching TRBD1. The V gene end was trimmed by 5 bases and the J gene end by 5 bases; junction bases not matched to a gene: 9. The germline gives CDR1 SEHNR, CDR2 FQNEAQ (reference sequence). There are 15 residues in the CDR3. The CDR3 here is CASSLRGTGEHEQYF. CDR3 bases: TGTGCCAGCAGCCTTAGGGGGACAGGGGAACACGAGCAGTACTTC.

In nucleotides, the CDR3 is TGTGCCAGTAGGGAAGAGCAGGCGAGTAATGAGCAGTTCTTC. Protein product: CASREEQASNEQFF. The gene calls are TRBV19 and TRBJ2-1, with D uncertain. Per the germline V gene, CDR1 is LNHDA and CDR2 is SQIVND (reference sequence). The CDR3 totals 14 residues. The V and J ends lost 6 bases and 7 bases respectively, with 16 bases between them.

This sequence joins TRBV7-9 and TRBJ2-2, with a weak D call TRBD1 (6 bases). The ends were cut back, 6 bases at V and 5 bases at J, with 13 bases in the middle. The CDR3 is 14 amino acids. Germline CDR1 reads SEHNR; CDR2 reads FQNEAQ (reference sequence). The CDR3 sequence is CASRPGVGTGELFF. The CDR3 DNA is TGTGCCAGCAGGCCAGGGGTGGGGACCGGGGAGCTGTTTTTT.

The chain uses TRBV7-2 and TRBJ2-5; 8 bases fit TRBD2. The CDR3 sequence is 13 residues long. Germline trimming cut 4 bases from V and 5 bases from J; bases unmatched to any gene: 3. Germline loops: CDR1 SGHTA, CDR2 FQGNSA. The CDR3: CASSSTGGETQYF. DNA for the CDR3: TGTGCCAGCAGCTCGACGGGGGGGGAGACCCAGTACTTC.

The chain joins TRBV19 to TRBJ2-1; TRBD2 matches at 11 bases. The CDR3 is made up of 17 amino acids. Trimming removed 5 bases from V and 10 bases from J; junction bases left unmatched: 16. Germline values: CDR1 LNHDA, CDR2 SQIVND (reference sequence). CDR3 residues: CASSPSRLAGRPMEQFF. The DNA of the CDR3 is TGTGCCAGTAGTCCTTCACGACTAGCGGGAAGGCCGATGGAGCAGTTCTTC.

This chain uses TRBV2 with TRBJ2-7, with 9 bases matching TRBD1. J was trimmed by 7 bases and V by 7 bases; bases with no gene match: 8. The CDR3 length is 13 residues. Looked up from germline, CDR1 is SNHLY and CDR2 is FYNNEI. In DNA, the CDR3 is TGTGCCAGCAAGGGGACAGGGCTGGGTGAGCAGTACTTC. Its protein product is CASKGTGLGEQYF.

The chain joins TRBV7-2 to TRBJ2-5, with TRBD2 identical over 9 bases. CDR1 is SGHTA, CDR2 FQGNSA, per germline. This CDR3 is 14 amino acids long. Germline trimming cut 3 bases from V and 5 bases from J; bases unmatched to any gene: 4. CDR3 DNA: TGTGCCAGCAGCTTGATGGCGGGGGGGGAGACCCAGTACTTC. Translating gives CASSLMAGGETQYF. Variable domain in full (rest from reference TRBV7-2 and TRBJ2-5): GAGVSQSPSNKVTEKGKDVELRCDPISGHTALYWYRQSLGQGLEFLIYFQGNSAPDKSGLPSDRFSAERTGGSVSTLTIQRTQQEDSAVYLCASSLMAGGETQYFGPGTRLLVL.

V usage is TRBV5-8 and J usage is TRBJ1-1; D uncertain. Germline V gives CDR1 SGHTS, CDR2 YDEGEE. This CDR3 is built from 13 residues. V was pared by 1 base and J by 0 bases, with 4 bases between. This CDR3 is CASSLTVNTEAFF. CDR3 DNA: TGTGCCAGCAGCTTGACAGTGAACACTGAAGCTTTCTTT. Complete variable domain (other parts from reference TRBV5-8 and TRBJ1-1): EAGVTQSPTHLIKTRGQQATLRCSPISGHTSVYWYQQALGLGLQFLLWYDEGEERNRGNFPPRFSGRQFPNYSSELNVNALELEDSALYLCASSLTVNTEAFFGQGTRLTVV.

CDR3: CASSYDPEVYEQYF. The CDR3 DNA reads TGTGCCAGCAGTTATGATCCAGAAGTCTACGAGCAGTACTTC. The rearrangement joins TRBV6-5 to TRBJ2-7; no clear D gene. The germline V gene encodes CDR1 MNHEY and CDR2 SVGAGI. The V end lost 3 bases, the J end lost 3 bases, and 12 bases lay between the germline ends. CDR3 length: 14 amino acids.

This sequence joins TRBV27 and TRBJ2-1; TRBD2 matches 7 bases. Germline CDR1 and CDR2: MNHEY and SMNVEV (reference sequence). Trimming cost V 3 bases and J 2 bases; bases outside gene matches: 7. There are 16 residues in the CDR3. DNA of the CDR3: TGTGCCAGCAGTTTGAGGAGCGGGATTCCCTACAATGAGCAGTTCTTC. It encodes CASSLRSGIPYNEQFF.

The J gene is TRBJ2-1, the V gene TRBV5-1; 7 nucleotides match TRBD2. CDR3 length equals 15 residues. Trimming took 4 bases from V and 7 from J; bases not matched to a gene: 11. Germline V CDR1 and CDR2: SGHRS, YFSETQ. Written as DNA, the CDR3 is TGCGCCAGCAGCCCGACGGGGCGGGAGTGGAATGAGCAGTTCTTC. This sequence encodes CASSPTGREWNEQFF.

The chain couples TRBV10-3 to TRBJ2-5; 8 bases match TRBD2. With V trimmed by 2 bases and J by 5 bases, 4 bases remained unmatched. The CDR3 consists of 14 residues. Germline CDR1 and CDR2: ENHRY and SYGVKD. CDR3 in DNA: TGTGCCATCAGTGAGAGGTCGGGAGGGGAGACCCAGTACTTC. Translation gives CAISERSGGETQYF.

A single count supports this clone. The chain couples TRBV6-1 to TRBJ2-1; 7 bases line up with TRBD1. Germline V gene lookup returns CDR1 MNHNS and CDR2 SASEGT. With V trimmed by 3 bases and J by 15 bases, 8 bases remained unmatched. The CDR3 loop spans 12 amino acids. CDR3 residues: CASSDRDRAGFF. CDR3 nucleotides: TGTGCCAGCAGTGACCGAGACAGGGCTGGGTTCTTC.

This chain links TRBV28 with TRBJ2-3, with a possible D match to TRBD2 (5 bases). Trimming stripped 4 bases from V and 2 bases from J, with 13 bases between. This CDR3 has 15 residues. Looked up from germline, CDR1 is MDHEN and CDR2 is SYDVKM. DNA of the CDR3: TGTGCCAGCAGTTCCCACGGGGTGAACACAGATACGCAGTATTTT. It yields the protein CASSSHGVNTDTQYF. Variable domain in full (rest from reference TRBV28 and TRBJ2-3): DVKVTQSSRYLVKRTGEKVFLECVQDMDHENMFWYRQDPGLGLRLIYFSYDVKMKEKGDIPEGYSVSREKKERFSLILESASTNQTSMYLCASSSHGVNTDTQYFGPGTRLTVL.

The J gene is TRBJ2-7, the V gene TRBV7-9, with 11 bases fitting TRBD2. The CDR3 sequence is 15 residues long. Losses at the gene ends were 1 base for V and 6 bases for J; bases not matched to a gene: 5. The germline CDR1 and CDR2 sequences are SEHNR and FQNEAQ (reference sequence). The CDR3 protein is CASSLEGTSGGEQYF. The CDR3 DNA follows: TGTGCCAGCAGCTTAGAAGGGACTAGCGGCGGCGAGCAGTACTTC.

This chain uses TRBV3-1 (or the pseudogene TRBV3-2) with TRBJ2-7; 7 positions agree with TRBD1. Germline CDR1 and CDR2: LGHDT and YNNKEL (reference sequence). V dropped 4 bases and J dropped 0; count of bases not matched to a gene: 12. This CDR3 contains 17 residues. In DNA form, the CDR3 reads TGTGCCAGCAGCCGATTACGTGACAGGGTAAGCTCCTACGAGCAGTACTTC. It is translated as CASSRLRDRVSSYEQYF.

The rearrangement joins TRBV12-3 or TRBV12-4 to TRBJ2-3; 7 bases line up with TRBD2. The CDR3 runs to 13 residues. Germline trimming cut 5 bases from V and 6 bases from J; bases unmatched to any gene: 5. CDR3 protein: CASSTSAGDTQYF. In nucleotides, the CDR3 is TGTGCCAGCAGTACTAGCGCAGGGGATACGCAGTATTTT.

The gene calls are TRBV19 and TRBJ1-2; possibly TRBD1 for D (5 bases). Trimming removed 2 bases at V and 3 bases at J, with 13 bases between. Germline values: CDR1 LNHDA, CDR2 SQIVND (reference sequence). CDR3 length: 15 amino acids. Here the CDR3 reads CASSITGETYYGYTF. The CDR3 DNA sequence: TGTGCCAGTAGTATAACAGGAGAAACTTACTATGGCTACACCTTC.

This CDR3 is CASSPRSVLAEQYF. CDR3 DNA sequence: TGTGCCAGCAGCCCGAGGTCCGTCCTGGCGGAGCAGTACTTC. This chain joins TRBV5-6 and TRBJ2-7; D unclear. CDR3 length equals 14 residues. Trimming removed 4 bases at V and 7 bases at J, with 18 bases between. The germline V gene has CDR1 SGHDT and CDR2 YYEEEE. Drawing the rest from reference TRBV5-6 and TRBJ2-7, the complete variable domain is DAGVTQSPTHLIKTRGQQVTLRCSPKSGHDTVSWYQQALGQGPQFIFQYYEEEERQRGNFPDRFSGHQFPNYSSELNVNALLLGDSALYLCASSPRSVLAEQYFGPGTRLTVT.

In this sample, this clone turned up once. The chain has TRBV5-1 and TRBJ2-2; 8 bases are shared with TRBD1. Unmatched junction bases numbered 13, after V lost 4 bases and J lost 5 bases. CDR3 size: 17 residues. From germline, CDR1 is SGHRS and CDR2 YFSETQ. The CDR3 reads CASSPAMRQGRTGELFF. In nucleotides, the CDR3 is TGCGCCAGCAGCCCGGCCATGAGACAGGGGCGGACCGGGGAGCTGTTTTTT. Using reference TRBV5-1 and TRBJ2-2 for the parts outside the CDR3, the full variable domain is KAGVTQTPRYLIKTRGQQVTLSCSPISGHRSVSWYQQTPGQGLQFLFEYFSETQRNKGNFPGRFSGRQFSNSRSEMNVSTLELGDSALYLCASSPAMRQGRTGELFFGEGSRLTVL.

The rearrangement uses TRBV15 and TRBJ1-5; 10 bases are shared with TRBD1. J gave up 7 bases and V 5 bases, and 5 bases lay outside the gene matches. Germline CDR1 LNHNV, CDR2 YYDKDF (reference sequence). The CDR3 is 14 amino acids. The CDR3 region is CATSGTGAQQPQHF. CDR3 sequence (DNA): TGTGCCACCAGCGGGACAGGGGCCCAACAGCCCCAGCATTTT.